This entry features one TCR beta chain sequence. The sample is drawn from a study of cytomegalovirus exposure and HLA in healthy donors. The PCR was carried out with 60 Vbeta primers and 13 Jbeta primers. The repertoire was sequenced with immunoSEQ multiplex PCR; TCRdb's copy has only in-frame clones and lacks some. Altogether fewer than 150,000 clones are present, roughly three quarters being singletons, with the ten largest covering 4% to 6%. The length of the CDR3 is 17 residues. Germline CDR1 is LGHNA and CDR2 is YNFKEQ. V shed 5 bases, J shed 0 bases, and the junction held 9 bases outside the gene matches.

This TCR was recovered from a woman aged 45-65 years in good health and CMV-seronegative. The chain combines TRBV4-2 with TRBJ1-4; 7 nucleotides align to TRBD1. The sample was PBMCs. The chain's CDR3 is CASSVTGTVATNEKLFF. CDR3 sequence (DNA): TGTGCCAGCAGCGTGACTGGGACAGTTGCAACTAATGAAAAACTGTTTTTT.